The rows below give T cell receptor beta chains drawn from one sample of a study of T-cell reconstitution after alpha-beta-depleted transplantation in children. TCRdb re-derived calls from the PCR reads in MiXCR, one entry per CDR3 protein. The sample shows about 600,000 distinct CDR3 sequences, under 12% of them seen only once. Sequencing used PBMCs from the stem cell graft donor, obtained from the stem cell graft. These receptors were obtained from a human donor who donated a stem cell graft to a child with acute myeloid leukemia. CDR3s include the opening cysteine and the closing phenylalanine or tryptophan.

v_call,j_call,cdr3_aa
TRBV4-2,TRBJ2-3,CASSRRKGGAGGGIADTQYF
TRBV20-1,TRBJ1-2,CSARGQGEGYTF
TRBV20-1,TRBJ1-6,CSAPPVTGVNSPLHF
TRBV20-1,TRBJ1-5,CSARDFRTVNQPQHF
TRBV5-1,TRBJ2-1,CASRETGTRPNEQFF
TRBV3-1,TRBJ1-5,CASSPTVGSNQPQHF
TRBV29-1,TRBJ2-4,CSVQSWGIQYF
TRBV28,TRBJ2-3,CASSSGSLPDTQYF
TRBV19,TRBJ1-5,CASSIEVGRNQPQHF
TRBV10-3,TRBJ2-7,CAISGRQAGDSYEQYF
TRBV20-1,TRBJ2-7,CSARDPGQGDYNEQYF
TRBV28,TRBJ2-1,CASSLQDRSYNEQFF
TRBV27,TRBJ2-2,CASSPTGGELFF
TRBV6-5,TRBJ1-3,CASSFYRDRATGNTIYF
TRBV12-5,TRBJ2-1,CASGLSPGQGYHEQFF
TRBV9,TRBJ1-1,CASSVADRVSAEAFF
TRBV19,TRBJ1-1,CATPFAGRNTEAFF